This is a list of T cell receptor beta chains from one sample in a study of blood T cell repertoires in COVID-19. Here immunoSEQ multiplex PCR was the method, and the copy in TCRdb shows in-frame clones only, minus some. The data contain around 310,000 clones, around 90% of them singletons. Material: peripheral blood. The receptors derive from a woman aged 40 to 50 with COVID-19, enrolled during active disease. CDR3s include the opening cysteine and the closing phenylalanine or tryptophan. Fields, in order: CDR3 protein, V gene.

cdr3_aa: CASSEGGQWGEKLFF
v_call: TRBV6-2/TRBV6-3

cdr3_aa: CSVIRQGNTGELFF
v_call: TRBV29-1

cdr3_aa: CAIKAGEYNEQFF
v_call: TRBV10-3

cdr3_aa: CASSARLSSSYNEQFF
v_call: TRBV9

cdr3_aa: CASSQGDQTQYF
v_call: TRBV27

cdr3_aa: CASSYRGPTDTQYF
v_call: TRBV7-2

cdr3_aa: CASSLEGPTEAFF
v_call: TRBV5-1

cdr3_aa: CASSSIQGVDEKLFF
v_call: TRBV25-1

cdr3_aa: CATSRDFPGEGQETQYF
v_call: TRBV15

cdr3_aa: CASSLAVGQPNTEAFF
v_call: TRBV7-9

cdr3_aa: CASSPPLRTEAFF
v_call: TRBV18

cdr3_aa: CSVGTPGGPLHF
v_call: TRBV29-1

cdr3_aa: CASSEAGELFF
v_call: TRBV5-1

cdr3_aa: CASSQDRGSNSNQPQHF
v_call: TRBV4-3

cdr3_aa: CASSLGLQGKLGEQFF
v_call: TRBV7-2

cdr3_aa: CASSPYDRARQPQHF
v_call: TRBV6-8

cdr3_aa: CSVEGRLNTEAFF
v_call: TRBV29-1

cdr3_aa: CASSFTGGVIDQPQHF
v_call: TRBV5-4

cdr3_aa: CASSLSANSGTEAFF
v_call: TRBV7-3

cdr3_aa: CASRAEQGRGSPLHF
v_call: TRBV2

cdr3_aa: CATSGTGGITEAFF
v_call: TRBV24-1

cdr3_aa: CASSLAFRETQYF
v_call: TRBV7-6

cdr3_aa: CASTLLLQGANYGYTF
v_call: TRBV28

cdr3_aa: CASSPREGGQFF
v_call: TRBV11-1

cdr3_aa: CASSLVRTGGTEAFF
v_call: TRBV7-9

cdr3_aa: CAISVSGQGEAPLFF
v_call: TRBV10-3

cdr3_aa: CSANLGQYYGYTF
v_call: TRBV29-1

cdr3_aa: CASSYQGVLGANVLTF
v_call: TRBV6-5

cdr3_aa: CASSSGSPLSGNTIYF
v_call: TRBV9

cdr3_aa: CASSLQGVGGYTF
v_call: TRBV27

cdr3_aa: CAWGSVVSAFF
v_call: TRBV30

cdr3_aa: CASRRQGAYEQYF
v_call: TRBV6-5

cdr3_aa: CASSHLTSGGNEQFF
v_call: TRBV4-3

cdr3_aa: CASCLSGTGTDTQYF
v_call: TRBV7-2

cdr3_aa: CAWSAMGLGTGPYEQYF
v_call: TRBV30

cdr3_aa: CASRTRQNTGELFF
v_call: TRBV19

cdr3_aa: CAWSPAGEPGNTIYF
v_call: TRBV30

cdr3_aa: CASSLGQGAVNEQFF
v_call: TRBV5-1

cdr3_aa: CASTAGRGLDVGGYTF
v_call: TRBV7-2

cdr3_aa: CAWSVFADTQYF
v_call: TRBV30

cdr3_aa: CASSSYGGPTFQYF
v_call: TRBV5-6

cdr3_aa: CASSSLPAGVNEQFF
v_call: TRBV11-3

cdr3_aa: CASSYDRLNEKLFF
v_call: TRBV6-5

cdr3_aa: CASSFAGQPQHF
v_call: TRBV27

cdr3_aa: CASSSGTAGYTF
v_call: TRBV7-9

cdr3_aa: CASSRDTMNTEAFF
v_call: TRBV6-5

cdr3_aa: CASSYSGQGSYYEQYF
v_call: TRBV6-6

cdr3_aa: CASSYNSRGRPYEQYF
v_call: TRBV28

cdr3_aa: CASRLRTLSGNTIYF
v_call: TRBV28

cdr3_aa: CATSRDRVNTEAFF
v_call: TRBV15

cdr3_aa: CASSQRSGGLGYTF
v_call: TRBV14

cdr3_aa: CASAQGNREQYF
v_call: TRBV3-1/TRBV3-2

cdr3_aa: CASSLWDRAYEQYF
v_call: TRBV27

cdr3_aa: CASRWTGKKSYEQYF
v_call: TRBV6-5

cdr3_aa: CASSPDRALEQYF
v_call: TRBV19

cdr3_aa: CASSLNPGPQETQYF
v_call: TRBV7-3

cdr3_aa: CASYEQGRNTEAFF
v_call: TRBV28

cdr3_aa: CASSTTGGYEQYF
v_call: TRBV19

cdr3_aa: CAWSMAVWQGFTGELFF
v_call: TRBV30

cdr3_aa: CASSYAEQGKNTEAFF
v_call: TRBV6-2/TRBV6-3